Presented here are 24 T cell receptor beta chains from one specimen sequenced in a study of chemoradiotherapy in HPV16-positive cancers. Profiling relied on immunoSEQ multiplex PCR, and the TCRdb table lists in-frame clones only, not all of them. The sample shows approximately 15,000 clones, around 77% of them seen only once. Sampling was performed from a patient who underwent chemoradiotherapy. The receptors were gathered from a human donor with HPV-associated anogenital cancer.

The CDR3 DNA follows: TGTGCCAGCAGCCTTGGGGGAGATGAGACCCAGTACTTC. Translated, it gives CASSLGGDETQYF. The chain uses TRBV5-4 and TRBJ2-5; D is possibly TRBD1 or TRBD2 (5 bases each). The length of the CDR3 is 13 residues. Deletions cut 4 bases from V and 5 bases from J, with 12 bases between. CDR1 is SGHNT and CDR2 is YYREEE in the germline V gene (reference sequence).

CDR3 sequence (DNA): TGTGCCAGCAGCCTTCTAGTGGGATTCACAGATACGCAGTATTTT. Protein sequence: CASSLLVGFTDTQYF. The chain couples TRBV14 to TRBJ2-3; D not certain. The CDR3 contains 15 residues. Germline assignment: CDR1 SGHDN and CDR2 FVKESK. Trimming pared 4 bases from V and 2 bases from J, leaving 13 bases between.

This chain connects TRBV5-1 to TRBJ2-3; 14 bases fit TRBD2. The CDR3 sequence is 16 residues long. The germline CDR1 and CDR2 sequences are SGHRS and YFSETQ. V gave up 3 bases and J gave up 8 bases; unmatched junction bases: 8. The CDR3 sequence is CASSSGLAGGQGTQYF. The DNA for the CDR3 is TGCGCCAGCAGCTCAGGACTAGCGGGGGGCCAGGGTACGCAGTATTTT. The full variable domain, its missing parts supplied by reference TRBV5-1 and TRBJ2-3, is KAGVTQTPRYLIKTRGQQVTLSCSPISGHRSVSWYQQTPGQGLQFLFEYFSETQRNKGNFPGRFSGRQFSNSRSEMNVSTLELGDSALYLCASSSGLAGGQGTQYFGPGTRLTVL.

The genes are TRBV20-1 and TRBJ1-1; D unclear. The germline V gene has CDR1 DFQATT and CDR2 SNEGSKA (reference sequence). V was clipped by 2 bases and J by 7 bases, with 8 bases between them. This CDR3 region has 11 residues. The CDR3 DNA is TGCAGTGCTAGATTGACCGATGAAGCTTTCTTT. Translating gives CSARLTDEAFF.

The rearrangement links TRBV6-6 to TRBJ2-7, with TRBD1 as a possible D gene (5 bases). With 6 bases removed from V and 4 bases from J, the gap between germline ends came to 16 bases. The length of the CDR3 is 14 residues. Germline assignment: CDR1 MNHNY and CDR2 SVGAGI (reference sequence). The CDR3 nucleotides are TGTGCCAGCAGACGTGACAGATCCAGATACGAGCAGTACTTC. This sequence encodes CASRRDRSRYEQYF.

This clone was detected a few times. This chain joins TRBV9 and TRBJ1-5; 7 bases align to TRBD1. CDR1 is SGDLS, CDR2 YYNGEE, per germline. Unmatched junction bases numbered 7, after V lost 5 bases and J lost 2 bases. This CDR3 has 15 amino acids. CDR3 loop: CASSHRGVCNQPQHF. CDR3 sequence (DNA): TGTGCCAGCAGTCACAGGGGTGTTTGCAATCAGCCCCAGCATTTT.

The chain recombines TRBV5-6 with TRBJ1-2, with D possibly matching TRBD1 (6 bases). Trimming removed 2 bases at V and 7 bases at J, with 15 bases between. Germline CDR1 and CDR2: SGHDT and YYEEEE. The CDR3 extends over 14 amino acids. The CDR3 DNA is TGTGCCAGCAGCTTCTCCAGGGGTTTCGGTGGCTACACCTTC. Its translation: CASSFSRGFGGYTF.

The rearrangement links TRBV11-3 to TRBJ2-1, with D tentatively TRBD1 (6 bases). The V gene lost 3 bases and the J gene lost 5 bases, with 8 bases spanning the gap. The CDR3 covers 13 residues. The germline CDR1 and CDR2 sequences are SGHNT and YENEEA. The CDR3, as DNA: TGTGCCAGCAGCTTCACAGGGAACAATGAGCAGTTCTTC. The encoded protein is CASSFTGNNEQFF.

The chain has TRBV19 and TRBJ2-7; 9 nucleotides align to TRBD1. Losses at the gene ends were 3 bases for V and 5 bases for J; bases not matched to a gene: 8. The CDR3 runs to 15 residues. Germline V gives CDR1 LNHDA, CDR2 SQIVND (reference sequence). The DNA for the CDR3 is TGTGCCAGTAGTATGAGGGGTACAGGGGGCCACGAGCAGTACTTC. Translating gives CASSMRGTGGHEQYF.

This clone was picked up a small number of times. The chain links TRBV18 to TRBJ1-2; 10 bases are a match to TRBD1. The V and J ends lost 6 bases and 6 bases, in that order; junction bases with no gene match: 4. The CDR3 totals 13 residues. Looked up from germline, CDR1 is KGHSH and CDR2 is LQKENI. Here the CDR3 reads CASSLDRGNGYTF. DNA for the CDR3: TGTGCCAGCTCGCTGGACAGGGGGAATGGCTACACCTTC.

DNA of the CDR3: TGCGCCAGCAGCCAAGGTCCTGCAGTGGGCCGGCTTAGAGCTTTCTTT. This codes for CASSQGPAVGRLRAFF. J is TRBJ1-1 and V is TRBV4-1; no definite D call. This CDR3 comprises 16 residues. Deletions cut 1 base from V and 10 bases from J, with 22 bases between. Per germline, CDR1 MGHRA and CDR2 YSYEKL.

This clone came up once. The chain is built from TRBV9 and TRBJ1-1, with D possibly being TRBD1 (5 bases). Between the trimmed V and J ends, which lost 2 bases and 4 bases, there was a span of 9 bases. The length of the CDR3 is 13 residues. Looked up from germline, CDR1 is SGDLS and CDR2 is YYNGEE. The CDR3 DNA sequence: TGTGCCAGCAGCGTTTCGGGACGCACTGAAGCTTTCTTT. It specifies CASSVSGRTEAFF.

The gene calls are TRBV25-1 and TRBJ1-2; D might be TRBD1 (6 bases). Germline CDR1 and CDR2: MGHDK and SYGVNS. With 6 bases removed from V and 8 bases from J, the gap between germline ends came to 13 bases. There are 12 residues in the CDR3. CDR3 sequence: CASRGGRAGYTF. CDR3 DNA: TGTGCCAGCAGGGGGGGCCGGGCGGGCTACACCTTC.

V is TRBV27 and J is TRBJ1-1; tentative D call: TRBD1 (6 bases). This CDR3 is 14 amino acids long. The germline V and J ends were trimmed by 5 bases and 5 bases, with 15 bases remaining between them. From germline, CDR1 is MNHEY and CDR2 SMNVEV (reference sequence). CDR3 residues: CASSIGGLGTEAFF. The CDR3, as DNA: TGTGCCAGCAGTATCGGGGGCCTAGGGACTGAAGCTTTCTTT.

The gene calls are TRBV2 and TRBJ2-3; 7 nucleotides match TRBD2. The CDR3 loop spans 17 amino acids. CDR1 is SNHLY, CDR2 FYNNEI, per germline. V was pared by 3 bases and J by 4 bases, with 13 bases of the junction left unmatched. CDR3 bases: TGTGCCAGCAGTGATCTTAGACTAGCCGGGGATGCAGATACGCAGTATTTT. Residues: CASSDLRLAGDADTQYF.

The chain recombines TRBV4-3 with TRBJ2-1; TRBD1 aligns across 11 bases. The germline CDR1 and CDR2 sequences are LGHNA and YSLEER. The CDR3 extends over 16 amino acids. J gave up 6 bases and V 0 bases, and 4 bases lay outside the gene matches. The chain's CDR3 is CASSQEGGTGGNEQFF. As DNA, the CDR3 is TGCGCCAGCAGCCAAGAGGGGGGGACAGGGGGCAATGAGCAGTTCTTC.

The chain carries TRBV30 and TRBJ1-5; TRBD1 matches at 9 bases. The V and J ends lost 0 bases and 4 bases, in that order; junction bases with no gene match: 16. CDR1 is GTSNPN, CDR2 SVGIG, per germline (reference sequence). This CDR3 has 19 residues. The CDR3 DNA is TGTGCCTGGAGTGTTAGCCCGGTCGGTCGGGACAGGGAGAATCAGCCCCAGCATTTT. Its protein is CAWSVSPVGRDRENQPQHF. The full variable domain, completed using reference TRBV30 and TRBJ1-5, is SQTIHQWPATLVQPVGSPLSLECTVEGTSNPNLYWYRQAAGRGLQLLFYSVGIGQISSEVPQNLSASRPQDRQFILSSKKLLLSDSGFYLCAWSVSPVGRDRENQPQHFGDGTRLSIL.

The chain is built from TRBV7-2 and TRBJ2-3, with 7 nucleotides matching TRBD2. Germline lookup yields CDR1 SGHTA and CDR2 FQGNSA. Trimming took 6 bases from V and 1 from J; bases not matched to a gene: 7. The CDR3 runs 15 residues. CDR3 in DNA: TGTGCCAGCAGAGCCGCGGGGGTGCGCACAGATACGCAGTATTTT. This codes for CASRAAGVRTDTQYF.

This chain links TRBV5-6 with TRBJ1-2; D is unclear. The CDR3 has 11 amino acids. With 6 bases removed from V and 8 bases from J, the gap between germline ends came to 11 bases. The germline V gene has CDR1 SGHDT and CDR2 YYEEEE. The CDR3 spells CASTRDGGYTF. The CDR3 DNA follows: TGTGCCAGCACACGAGACGGCGGCTACACCTTC. The full variable domain, in which reference TRBV5-6 and TRBJ1-2 provide the parts outside the CDR3, is DAGVTQSPTHLIKTRGQQVTLRCSPKSGHDTVSWYQQALGQGPQFIFQYYEEEERQRGNFPDRFSGHQFPNYSSELNVNALLLGDSALYLCASTRDGGYTFGSGTRLTVV.

The gene calls are TRBV5-1 and TRBJ2-3, with 10 bases aligning to TRBD1. Germline trimming cut 4 bases from V and 4 bases from J; bases unmatched to any gene: 9. The CDR3 loop spans 16 amino acids. Germline lookup yields CDR1 SGHRS and CDR2 YFSETQ. DNA of the CDR3: TGCGCCAGCAGCCTACTACGACAGGGGGCACCAGATACGCAGTATTTT. As protein: CASSLLRQGAPDTQYF.

The chain employs TRBV30 and TRBJ1-3, with D perhaps TRBD1 (5 bases). V shed 3 bases and J shed 2 bases, with 11 bases lying between them. The CDR3 contains 14 residues. Germline values: CDR1 GTSNPN, CDR2 SVGIG (reference sequence). This CDR3 reads CAWRGESTGNTIYF. CDR3 DNA sequence: TGTGCCTGGAGGGGGGAATCTACTGGAAACACCATATATTTT.

CDR3 sequence: CASSQAHNPTPSGANVLTF. The CDR3 DNA reads TGTGCCAGCAGCCAGGCCCATAACCCGACCCCCTCTGGGGCCAACGTCCTGACTTTC. This chain uses TRBV4-2 with TRBJ2-6; the D is unclear. CDR3 length: 19 residues. Germline lookup yields CDR1 LGHNA and CDR2 YNFKEQ. V was clipped by 3 bases and J by 0 bases, with 18 bases between them.

This sequence joins TRBV5-1 and TRBJ1-4; no clear D. CDR3 length: 15 residues. Germline loops: CDR1 SGHRS, CDR2 YFSETQ. V lost 4 bases to trimming and J lost 0 bases, with 10 bases between them. The CDR3 DNA sequence: TGCGCCAGCAGCCCCGCCGGAGCAACTAATGAAAAACTGTTTTTT. This sequence encodes CASSPAGATNEKLFF.

A single count supports this clone. V and J are TRBV19 and TRBJ2-1; 8 nucleotides match TRBD2. The CDR3 runs 16 residues. Germline trimming cut 4 bases from V and 6 bases from J; bases unmatched to any gene: 11. Germline CDR1 and CDR2: LNHDA and SQIVND (reference sequence). CDR3 amino acids: CASSTSALRGGNEQFF. The CDR3 DNA reads as TGTGCCAGTAGTACCTCAGCTCTCCGGGGGGGCAATGAGCAGTTCTTC.